A selection of T cell receptor beta chains follows, all from one sample in a study of cytomegalovirus exposure and HLA in healthy donors. The repertoire was sequenced with immunoSEQ multiplex PCR; TCRdb's copy has only in-frame clones and lacks some. The sample has approximately 110,000 clones; roughly 79% are singletons. Sequenced sample: PBMCs. All receptors derive from a woman aged 30 to 39 in good health and CMV-seronegative. CDR3s include the opening cysteine and the closing phenylalanine or tryptophan. D genes are given only for firm matches. For some rows the clone size is stated as once, few or many, or as a class when expanded; others skip it.

v_call: TRBV4-1
d_call: TRBD2
j_call: TRBJ2-7
clone_size: NA
cdr3_nt: TGCGCCAGCAGCCAACCAATAGCGGGAGGGAACGAGCAGTACTTC
cdr3_aa: CASSQPIAGGNEQYF

v_call: TRBV5-1
d_call: NA
j_call: TRBJ2-7
clone_size: NA
cdr3_nt: TGCGCCAGCAGCTTAAACCTCGCACGGGAATACGAGCAGTACTTC
cdr3_aa: CASSLNLAREYEQYF

v_call: TRBV19
d_call: TRBD1
j_call: TRBJ1-2
clone_size: NA
cdr3_nt: TGTGCCAGTAGTACCCCAGGGGGCCTGGGCTATGGCTACACCTTC
cdr3_aa: CASSTPGGLGYGYTF

v_call: TRBV7-2
d_call: NA
j_call: TRBJ2-7
clone_size: NA
cdr3_nt: TGTGCCAGCAGCTTATCATCTAGTATCCACGAGCAGTACTTC
cdr3_aa: CASSLSSSIHEQYF

v_call: TRBV4-2
d_call: TRBD1
j_call: TRBJ1-1
clone_size: NA
cdr3_nt: TGTGCCAGCAGCCCACGAGGGGGCAGGGACAACGCTGAAGCTTTCTTT
cdr3_aa: CASSPRGGRDNAEAFF

v_call: TRBV6-1
d_call: TRBD1
j_call: TRBJ1-5
clone_size: NA
cdr3_nt: TGTGCCAGCAGGCAAGGCCAGGGGGCATGGCAGCCCCAGCATTTT
cdr3_aa: CASRQGQGAWQPQHF

v_call: TRBV25-1
d_call: TRBD2
j_call: TRBJ2-4
clone_size: NA
cdr3_nt: TGTGCCAGCGGACCAACGGGAGGGGACATTCAGTACTTC
cdr3_aa: CASGPTGGDIQYF

v_call: TRBV9
d_call: NA
j_call: TRBJ2-5
clone_size: NA
cdr3_nt: TGTGCCAGCAGCGTAGCAATTCGGGAGACCCAGTACTTC
cdr3_aa: CASSVAIRETQYF

v_call: TRBV5-1
d_call: NA
j_call: TRBJ2-1
clone_size: NA
cdr3_nt: TGCGCCAGCAGCTTGGAGTACATATGGAATGAGCAGTTCTTC
cdr3_aa: CASSLEYIWNEQFF

v_call: TRBV6-1
d_call: TRBD2
j_call: TRBJ2-2
clone_size: NA
cdr3_nt: TGTGCCGGAGCGGGAGATATGAACACCGGGGAGCTGTTTTTT
cdr3_aa: CAGAGDMNTGELFF

v_call: TRBV7-9
d_call: NA
j_call: TRBJ2-6
clone_size: NA
cdr3_nt: TGTTCCAGCAGCTTAGGGTTTTGGCAATCTGGGGCCAACGTCCTGACTTTC
cdr3_aa: CSSSLGFWQSGANVLTF

v_call: TRBV28
d_call: TRBD2
j_call: TRBJ2-7
clone_size: NA
cdr3_nt: TGTGCCAGCAGTTCGCCCGGACTAGCGGGTCTTTCCTACGAGCAGTACTTC
cdr3_aa: CASSSPGLAGLSYEQYF

v_call: TRBV7-2
d_call: NA
j_call: TRBJ1-4
clone_size: NA
cdr3_nt: TGTGCCAGCAGCCCTGGGGCCCAGGGGCCAACTAATGAAAAACTGTTTTTT
cdr3_aa: CASSPGAQGPTNEKLFF

v_call: TRBV5-4
d_call: NA
j_call: TRBJ2-5
clone_size: NA
cdr3_nt: TGTGCCAGCAGCTCCCCAGGAGGGGAGACCCAGTACTTC
cdr3_aa: CASSSPGGETQYF

v_call: TRBV5-4
d_call: NA
j_call: TRBJ1-2
clone_size: NA
cdr3_nt: TGTGCCAGCACCGTTGACAGATTTGGCTACACCTTC
cdr3_aa: CASTVDRFGYTF

v_call: TRBV4-3
d_call: TRBD2
j_call: TRBJ2-7
clone_size: NA
cdr3_nt: TGCGCCAGCAGCCCCCTAGCGGAGGTTAACGAGCAGTACTTC
cdr3_aa: CASSPLAEVNEQYF

v_call: TRBV5-1
d_call: NA
j_call: TRBJ2-5
clone_size: NA
cdr3_nt: TGCGCCAGCAGCTCCCTGCTCGGGGGGCCCCAAGAGACCCAGTACTTC
cdr3_aa: CASSSLLGGPQETQYF

v_call: TRBV4-3
d_call: NA
j_call: TRBJ2-3
clone_size: NA
cdr3_nt: TGCGCCAGCAGCCAAGATCCGCAGGGTTCAGATACGCAGTATTTT
cdr3_aa: CASSQDPQGSDTQYF

v_call: TRBV5-4
d_call: TRBD2
j_call: TRBJ2-1
clone_size: NA
cdr3_nt: TGTGCCAGCAGCCTAAGCGGGAGGCCCTCCTACAATGAGCAGTTCTTC
cdr3_aa: CASSLSGRPSYNEQFF

v_call: TRBV9
d_call: TRBD1
j_call: TRBJ1-2
clone_size: few
cdr3_nt: TGTGCCAGCAGCGCAGGGGGCGAGGACTACACCTTC
cdr3_aa: CASSAGGEDYTF